These 22 T cell receptor beta chains were sequenced from one sample in a study of blood T cell repertoires in COVID-19. Sequencing used immunoSEQ multiplex PCR; TCRdb keeps in-frame clones, though not all of them. The table shows tens of thousands of clones, with less than 95% occurring only once. Sequencing was done on a sample of peripheral blood. All receptors derive from a human donor in a cohort sampled during active COVID-19.

V is TRBV19 and J is TRBJ1-5; 10 positions agree with TRBD1. Germline loops: CDR1 LNHDA, CDR2 SQIVND (reference sequence). J gave up 1 base and V 4 bases, and 13 bases lay outside the gene matches. The CDR3 is 19 amino acids. This CDR3 is CASSTPWDRGGLSNQPQHF. CDR3 DNA: TGTGCCAGTAGTACCCCTTGGGACAGGGGAGGATTGAGCAATCAGCCCCAGCATTTT.

This clone was observed a single time. The chain recombines TRBV7-2 with TRBJ1-2; D not certain. CDR1 SGHTA and CDR2 FQGNSA come from the germline V gene. This CDR3 has 15 residues. The V end lost 2 bases, the J end lost 0 bases, and 10 bases lay between the germline ends. The CDR3 coding sequence is TGTGCCAGCAGCTTAAGTTCAATAGCTAACTATGGCTACACCTTC. Protein: CASSLSSIANYGYTF.

The V and J genes are TRBV7-2 and TRBJ2-7, with 7 positions matching TRBD2. With 4 bases clipped from V and 3 bases from J, the junction kept 6 bases outside the gene matches. The CDR3 is made up of 14 amino acids. Per germline, CDR1 SGHTA and CDR2 FQGNSA. The CDR3, as DNA: TGTGCCAGCAGCTCATTAGCGGGTGGCTACGAGCAGTACTTC. Residues: CASSSLAGGYEQYF.

The rearrangement links TRBV29-1 to TRBJ2-7, with 11 bases identical to TRBD2. CDR1 and CDR2 (germline): SQVTM, ANQGSEA. V was clipped by 4 bases and J by 2 bases; unmatched bases: 4. The CDR3 has 14 amino acids. The CDR3 nucleotides are TGCAGCGTTGTGCCGGGACTAGCGGCCTACGAGCAGTACTTC. As protein: CSVVPGLAAYEQYF.

The sample holds a few counts of this clone. The chain combines TRBV29-1 with TRBJ2-7; D ambiguous. From germline, CDR1 is SQVTM and CDR2 ANQGSEA. The CDR3 runs to 11 residues. Trimming stripped 4 bases from V and 2 bases from J, with 6 bases between. CDR3 coding DNA: TGCAGCGTTGGACAAACCTACGAGCAGTACTTC. This sequence encodes CSVGQTYEQYF.

This rearrangement joins TRBV2 to TRBJ1-2; weak D call: TRBD1 (5 bases). The CDR3 has 16 residues. Germline V gene lookup returns CDR1 SNHLY and CDR2 FYNNEI. Trimming removed 3 bases from V and 0 bases from J, with 14 bases in between. The CDR3 coding sequence is TGTGCCAGCAGTGAGTTTCGGAAGGGGACTAACTATGGCTACACCTTC. It codes for CASSEFRKGTNYGYTF.

This chain links TRBV19 with TRBJ1-5; D ambiguous. V lost 3 bases and J lost 3, with 9 bases in between. The CDR3 loop spans 14 amino acids. CDR1 is LNHDA, CDR2 SQIVND, per germline (reference sequence). CDR3 protein: CASSIESYNQPQHF. The CDR3 DNA reads as TGTGCCAGTAGTATTGAGTCGTACAATCAGCCCCAGCATTTT.

The V call is TRBV3-1 (or the pseudogene TRBV3-2), the J call TRBJ2-7; TRBD2 matches at 11 bases. The length of the CDR3 is 15 residues. J was trimmed by 4 bases and V by 5 bases; bases with no gene match: 7. CDR1 is LGHDT and CDR2 is YNNKEL in the germline V gene (reference sequence). The CDR3, as DNA: TGTGCCAGCAGCTTCACGGGACTAGCGGATTACGAGCAGTACTTC. Its protein is CASSFTGLADYEQYF.

The chain is built from TRBV3-1 (or the pseudogene TRBV3-2) and TRBJ2-3; tentative D call: TRBD2 (5 bases). The germline CDR1 and CDR2 sequences are LGHDT and YNNKEL (reference sequence). This CDR3 is 15 amino acids long. V lost 1 base to trimming and J lost 7 bases, with 15 bases between them. The CDR3: CASSQVQQRLHTQYF. DNA of the CDR3: TGTGCCAGCAGCCAAGTTCAACAGCGGTTACATACGCAGTATTTT.

This clone has a single count. This chain connects TRBV19 to TRBJ1-2, with D perhaps matching TRBD1 (6 bases). Trimming took off 3 bases at V and 4 bases at J, with 15 bases between the two ends. The CDR3 spans 15 residues. The V gene's germline CDR1 is LNHDA and CDR2 SQIVND (reference sequence). The CDR3 sequence: CASSMERGTSYGYTF. In DNA, the CDR3 is TGTGCCAGTAGTATGGAAAGGGGGACAAGCTATGGCTACACCTTC.

The J gene is TRBJ2-7, the V gene TRBV18, with TRBD1 identical over 7 bases. Germline CDR1 and CDR2: KGHSH and LQKENI. With 1 base clipped from V and 4 bases from J, the junction kept 4 bases outside the gene matches. The CDR3 totals 14 residues. CDR3 sequence: CASSPRQGLYEQYF. The CDR3 coding sequence is TGTGCCAGCTCACCACGACAGGGTTTATACGAGCAGTACTTC.

This chain connects TRBV7-6 to TRBJ2-7, with D maybe TRBD2 (6 bases). The CDR3 totals 15 residues. Germline values: CDR1 SGHVS, CDR2 FNYEAQ. Trimming took 5 bases from V and 3 from J, leaving 17 bases between them. In DNA form, the CDR3 reads TGTGCCAGCAGCCCCACGGGGGACGGTAACTACGAGCAGTACTTC. Encoded protein: CASSPTGDGNYEQYF.

This sequence joins TRBV23-1 and TRBJ2-6; D is possibly TRBD2 (5 bases). TRBV23-1 is marked as an open reading frame, function uncertain. Trimming left V 3 bases short and J 0 bases short, with 21 bases between. The CDR3 is 20 amino acids. CDR3 nucleotides: TGCGCCAGCAGTCAGTCAGCCCGCGGACTCATAAGCTCTGGGGCCAACGTCCTGACTTTC. Translating it yields CASSQSARGLISSGANVLTF.

The CDR3 region has the DNA TGTGCCAGCAGCCCCGACACCCTGGGAAACACCATATATTTT. Encoded protein: CASSPDTLGNTIYF. The chain uses TRBV7-9 and TRBJ1-3, with no clear D. Trimming took off 5 bases at V and 4 bases at J, with 12 bases between the two ends. Germline values: CDR1 SEHNR, CDR2 FQNEAQ (reference sequence). The CDR3 contains 14 residues.

The V call is TRBV7-6, the J call TRBJ2-3, with TRBD2 matching 10 bases. With 3 bases clipped from V and 6 bases from J, the junction kept 21 bases outside the gene matches. Germline CDR1 reads SGHVS; CDR2 reads FNYEAQ. The CDR3 totals 20 residues. The CDR3, as DNA: TGTGCCAGCAGCTTCATGCGCACCCGAGGACTAGCGGAAGAGGGGGATACGCAGTATTTT. Its protein is CASSFMRTRGLAEEGDTQYF.

This clone was detected only once. J is TRBJ2-1 and V is TRBV10-3, with TRBD2 matching over 7 bases. CDR1 is ENHRY and CDR2 is SYGVKD in the germline V gene. Trimming took 9 bases from V and 3 from J; bases not matched to a gene: 11. The CDR3 has 15 amino acids. The CDR3 loop is CAIMGIAGIYNEQFF. The CDR3 nucleotides are TGTGCCATAATGGGGATAGCGGGTATCTACAATGAGCAGTTCTTC.

This rearrangement joins TRBV4-1 to TRBJ2-5, with a weak D call TRBD2 (6 bases). The CDR3 runs to 14 residues. V gave up 4 bases and J gave up 5 bases, with 14 bases separating them. The V gene's germline CDR1 is MGHRA and CDR2 YSYEKL. CDR3 DNA: TGCGCCAGCAGCCGCGACCTAGCGAGGGAGACCCAGTACTTC. This encodes CASSRDLARETQYF.

The chain has TRBV10-2 and TRBJ1-2; D ambiguous. The CDR3 contains 14 residues. Germline V lookup: CDR1 WSHSY, CDR2 SAAADI. V shed 6 bases and J shed 7 bases, with 18 bases lying between them. CDR3 coding DNA: TGCGCCAGCAGGGGAGTACGGGTAATGGCTGGCTACACCTTC. As protein: CASRGVRVMAGYTF.

The rearrangement uses TRBV7-8 and TRBJ2-3, with D possibly being TRBD2 (7 bases). Germline lookup yields CDR1 SGHVS and CDR2 FQNEAQ. The CDR3 has 15 amino acids. The V end was cut by 5 bases, the J end by 1 base, with 13 bases between. The CDR3 loop reads CASSAGASGTDTQYF. The CDR3 DNA follows: TGTGCCAGCAGCGCGGGGGCTAGCGGCACAGATACGCAGTATTTT. Full variable domain (outside the CDR3, taken from reference TRBV7-8 and TRBJ2-3): GAGVSQSPRYKVAKRGQDVALRCDPISGHVSLFWYQQALGQGPEFLTYFQNEAQLDKSGLPSDRFFAERPEGSVSTLKIQRTQQEDSAVYLCASSAGASGTDTQYFGPGTRLTVL.

This clone has just a few counts. V and J are TRBV24-1 and TRBJ1-2; 8 nucleotides match TRBD1. V lost 8 bases to trimming and J lost 6 bases; unmatched junction nucleotides: 13. This CDR3 is 15 amino acids long. CDR1 is KGHDR and CDR2 is SFDVKD in the germline V gene. CDR3 DNA sequence: TGTGCCACCATTCAACAGGGGGTTAGGTTGAATGGCTACACCTTC. As protein: CATIQQGVRLNGYTF.

The gene calls are TRBV15 and TRBJ1-6, with 11 positions matching TRBD1. Germline V CDR1 and CDR2: LNHNV, YYDKDF (reference sequence). The ends lost 2 bases at V and 6 bases at J; junction bases unmatched: 9. The CDR3 runs to 18 residues. Written as DNA, the CDR3 is TGTGCCACCAGCAGACCCACCGGACAGGGGGCGGTTAATTCACCCCTCCACTTT. This encodes CATSRPTGQGAVNSPLHF.

CDR3 bases: TGTGCCAGCAGTGACGAGGACAGGGGAGAAAATACTGAAGCTTTCTTT. This gives the protein CASSDEDRGENTEAFF. The chain has TRBV6-1 and TRBJ1-1; 9 nucleotides match TRBD1. J was trimmed by 5 bases and V by 3 bases; bases with no gene match: 10. The CDR3 is 16 residues long. Germline values: CDR1 MNHNS, CDR2 SASEGT.